One sample yielded the 27 T cell receptor beta chains listed below, sequenced in a study of CD8 T cells in Susac syndrome. With random hexamers, reverse transcription was performed on about 0.5 to 1 ug of RNA. TCRdb called the immunoSEQ multiplex PCR reads again in MiXCR, with one record for every CDR3 protein. This sample has approximately 130,000 distinct CDR3 sequences, with around 91% found just once. Material: CD8+ T cells from PBMCs. All receptors derive from a human donor with multiple sclerosis.

The chain links TRBV28 to TRBJ2-3; D unclear. CDR3 length: 15 residues. Germline loops: CDR1 MDHEN, CDR2 SYDVKM. Trimming shortened V by 6 bases and J by 4 bases, and 17 bases separated the two germline ends. DNA for the CDR3: TGTGCCAGCAGATACGCCCGCGATGGGCCAGATACGCAGTATTTT. Translating gives CASRYARDGPDTQYF.

The V and J genes are TRBV29-1 and TRBJ2-3, with 15 bases aligning to TRBD2. Germline V gene data show CDR1 as SQVTM and CDR2 as ANQGSEA. The CDR3 extends over 16 amino acids. V gave up 7 bases and J gave up 6 bases; unmatched junction bases: 11. This CDR3 is CSAEMGLAGGDDTQYF. The CDR3 nucleotides read TGCAGCGCAGAGATGGGACTAGCGGGAGGCGACGATACGCAGTATTTT.

This clonotype was found once. The genes are TRBV12-3 or TRBV12-4 and TRBJ2-5; the match to TRBD2 covers 7 bases. The CDR3 loop spans 15 amino acids. The V gene end was trimmed by 7 bases and the J gene end by 3 bases; junction bases not matched to a gene: 11. CDR3 sequence (DNA): TGTGCCAGCACCCCGTCACTTGGGGGGGAAGAGACCCAGTACTTC. This translates into CASTPSLGGEETQYF.

In its sample, this clonotype was seen once. The chain couples TRBV12-3 or TRBV12-4 to TRBJ1-4; D ambiguous. The CDR3 is made up of 13 amino acids. Trimming stripped 7 bases from V and 7 bases from J, with 13 bases between. The CDR3 coding sequence is TGTGCCAGCACCCCCTCCGGGCCTGAAAAACTGTTTTTT. Translation gives CASTPSGPEKLFF.

V and J are TRBV19 and TRBJ2-7; D remains ambiguous. The V end lost 3 bases, the J end lost 2 bases, and 8 bases lay between the germline ends. Germline CDR1 and CDR2: LNHDA and SQIVND (reference sequence). This CDR3 is built from 13 residues. In DNA, the CDR3 is TGTGCCAGTAGTATGGCGGTCACCTACGAGCAGTACTTC. Residues: CASSMAVTYEQYF.

The chain carries TRBV2 and TRBJ1-5; no clear D gene. The CDR3 runs 15 residues. V gave up 7 bases and J gave up 3 bases, with 16 bases separating them. The germline V gene has CDR1 SNHLY and CDR2 FYNNEI. CDR3 bases: TGTGCCAGCACCCCGAGCGTTGGGCCCAATCAGCCCCAGCATTTT. Its protein product is CASTPSVGPNQPQHF.

A word on this clonotype: This CDR3 is missing its conserved last phenylalanine or tryptophan, likely due to a read error. As DNA, the CDR3 is TGTGCCAGCAGCTTGGTTGGGGACGGCTACACCTTG. Its protein product is CASSLVGDGYTL. The chain combines TRBV5-6 with TRBJ1-2; possible D gene TRBD1, 5 bases. Between the trimmed V and J ends, which lost 0 bases and 8 bases, there was a span of 8 bases. Germline CDR1 reads SGHDT; CDR2 reads YYEEEE. The CDR3 length is 12 residues.

The chain is built from TRBV7-9 and TRBJ2-1; D gene ambiguous. In germline, CDR1 is SEHNR, CDR2 FQNEAQ (reference sequence). V lost 6 bases, J lost 6 bases, and 6 bases lay in between. CDR3 length: 11 amino acids. This chain's CDR3 is CASRSLNEQFF. The CDR3 nucleotides read TGTGCCAGCAGAAGCCTCAATGAGCAGTTCTTC.

This rearrangement joins TRBV29-1 to TRBJ1-2; D ambiguous. Germline-derived CDR1 and CDR2 are SQVTM and ANQGSEA. The V end lost 6 bases, the J end lost 1 base, and 6 bases lay between the germline ends. This CDR3 has 11 residues. The CDR3, as DNA: TGCAGCGTCGCGGATAACTATGGCTACACCTTC. This codes for CSVADNYGYTF.

In nucleotides, the CDR3 is TGTGCCAGCAGCTCCCCCACCGGACAGGATGGCTACACCTTC. It translates to CASSSPTGQDGYTF. This chain connects TRBV11-2 to TRBJ1-2; 7 bases line up with TRBD1. Trimming cost V 4 bases and J 6 bases; bases outside gene matches: 8. Germline values: CDR1 SGHAT, CDR2 FQNNGV. The CDR3 consists of 14 residues.

J is TRBJ1-5 and V is TRBV15, with 8 positions matching TRBD1. The CDR3 length is 14 residues. The V segment lost 5 bases and the J segment 2 bases; nucleotides outside the gene matches: 2. The V gene's germline CDR1 is LNHNV and CDR2 YYDKDF (reference sequence). CDR3 DNA: TGTGCCACCAGCGTGGGACAGGGCAATCAGCCCCAGCATTTT. This encodes CATSVGQGNQPQHF.

CDR3 protein: CSAREALAGSYNEQFF. The CDR3 DNA is TGCAGTGCTAGAGAGGCACTAGCGGGGTCCTACAATGAGCAGTTCTTC. This rearrangement joins TRBV20-1 to TRBJ2-1; 10 bases match TRBD2. CDR1 is DFQATT and CDR2 is SNEGSKA in the germline V gene (reference sequence). V trimming: 0 bases; J trimming: 1 base; junction bases outside the gene matches: 3. This CDR3 comprises 16 residues.

The chain employs TRBV24-1 and TRBJ1-1; D is uncertain. Trimming took 9 bases from V and 0 from J, leaving 10 bases between them. Germline assignment: CDR1 KGHDR and CDR2 SFDVKD. CDR3 length: 13 amino acids. The chain's CDR3 is CATRTDMNTEAFF. The CDR3 DNA follows: TGTGCCACCCGAACAGATATGAACACTGAAGCTTTCTTT.

The chain couples TRBV6-1 to TRBJ1-2, with D maybe TRBD1 (5 bases). With 6 bases removed from V and 4 bases from J, the gap between germline ends came to 9 bases. Germline assignment: CDR1 MNHNS and CDR2 SASEGT. The CDR3 extends over 12 amino acids. As DNA, the CDR3 is TGTGCCAGCAGCTGGACACCCTATGGCTACACCTTC. Residues: CASSWTPYGYTF.

In this sample, this clonotype turned up once. The V and J genes are TRBV3-1 and TRBJ2-7; D call uncertain. The germline V gene encodes CDR1 LGHDT and CDR2 YNNKEL (reference sequence). The CDR3 runs to 16 residues. V lost 2 bases and J lost 2, with 16 bases in between. The CDR3 sequence is CASSQLNRAGTYEQYF. For the CDR3, the DNA is TGTGCCAGCAGCCAACTTAATAGGGCAGGAACCTACGAGCAGTACTTC.

The chain is built from TRBV27 and TRBJ1-5, with D unclear. V lost 0 bases to trimming and J lost 6 bases, with 9 bases between them. The CDR3 totals 14 residues. CDR1 and CDR2 from the germline V gene are MNHEY and SMNVEV (reference sequence). Written as DNA, the CDR3 is TGTGCCAGCAGTTTATCGTCGGTAGGTCAGCCCCAGCATTTT. Its translation: CASSLSSVGQPQHF.

The chain joins TRBV9 to TRBJ1-3; perhaps TRBD1 as D (5 bases). Germline V lookup: CDR1 SGDLS, CDR2 YYNGEE. V lost 1 base, J lost 2 bases, and 10 bases lay in between. The CDR3 runs to 15 residues. CDR3 sequence: CASSVWGGPGNTIYF. CDR3 in DNA: TGTGCCAGCAGCGTATGGGGGGGACCTGGAAACACCATATATTTT.

The rearrangement uses TRBV7-9 and TRBJ2-2, with TRBD1 matching over 7 bases. The germline gives CDR1 SEHNR, CDR2 FQNEAQ (reference sequence). CDR3 length equals 16 residues. Trimming took 3 bases from V and 0 from J; bases not matched to a gene: 4. CDR3 sequence reads: CASSLAGTANTGELFF. For the CDR3, the DNA is TGTGCCAGCAGCTTGGCCGGGACAGCGAACACCGGGGAGCTGTTTTTT.

The chain links TRBV11-3 to TRBJ1-3; D is unresolved. Trimming left V 5 bases short and J 4 bases short, with 9 bases between. Germline values: CDR1 SGHNT, CDR2 YENEEA. CDR3 length: 13 residues. CDR3 nucleotide sequence: TGTGCCAGCAGCCCGGACGGCGGAAACACCATATATTTT. It codes for CASSPDGGNTIYF.

V and J are TRBV6-5 and TRBJ1-2; tentative D call: TRBD1 (6 bases). Germline-derived CDR1 and CDR2 are MNHEY and SVGAGI. The CDR3 totals 13 residues. V was trimmed by 5 bases and J by 8 bases, leaving 15 bases between them. The CDR3 bases are TGTGCCAGCAGTCTCGGACAGACAGGCGGCTACACCTTC. Its translation is CASSLGQTGGYTF.

This rearrangement joins TRBV7-9 to TRBJ2-3, with D unresolved. The CDR3 sequence is 11 residues long. The V gene lost 10 bases and the J gene lost 6 bases, with 11 bases spanning the gap. Germline values: CDR1 SEHNR, CDR2 FQNEAQ (reference sequence). Here the CDR3 DNA reads TGTGCCATCAAACCCAGGGATACGCAGTATTTT. Translation: CAIKPRDTQYF.

This chain uses TRBV12-3 or TRBV12-4 with TRBJ1-5; 9 bases match TRBD1. J was trimmed by 0 bases and V by 8 bases; bases with no gene match: 2. CDR3 length equals 14 residues. The CDR3 bases are TGTGCCAGCTGGGACAGGGCTAGCAATCAGCCCCAGCATTTT. The encoded protein is CASWDRASNQPQHF.

The chain combines TRBV20-1 with TRBJ2-2, with a possible D match to TRBD2 (6 bases). The CDR3 is 13 amino acids. V lost 4 bases and J 3 bases, leaving 9 bases between the germline ends. Germline CDR1 reads DFQATT; CDR2 reads SNEGSKA (reference sequence). This CDR3 is CSATSVDTGELFF. The CDR3 DNA reads as TGCAGTGCTACTAGCGTTGACACCGGGGAGCTGTTTTTT.

This chain connects TRBV7-3 to TRBJ1-1; 8 positions match TRBD1. CDR3 length: 13 residues. CDR1 SGHTA and CDR2 FQGTGA come from the germline V gene. The V segment lost 5 bases and the J segment 10 bases; nucleotides outside the gene matches: 9. The DNA of the CDR3 is TGTGCCAGCAGCCTAGGACAGGGTGGTGGAGCTTTCTTT. As protein: CASSLGQGGGAFF.

The J gene is TRBJ2-7, the V gene TRBV28; D not resolved. V was shortened by 6 bases and J by 3 bases, with 21 bases between the two germline ends. Looked up from germline, CDR1 is MDHEN and CDR2 is SYDVKM. CDR3 size: 16 residues. The CDR3 nucleotides are TGTGCCAGCAGGGAAATCAACCGTCAGCTTGACTACGAGCAGTACTTC. Its translation: CASREINRQLDYEQYF.

The V gene is TRBV28, the J gene TRBJ1-2; no clear D. CDR1 is MDHEN and CDR2 is SYDVKM in the germline V gene. The CDR3 sequence is 15 residues long. V gave up 7 bases and J gave up 5 bases, with 20 bases separating them. As DNA, the CDR3 is TGTGCCAGCACCCGTACGGTCCCGAACACATATGGCTACACCTTC. Protein product: CASTRTVPNTYGYTF.

The gene calls are TRBV5-4 and TRBJ1-1; D possibly corresponds to TRBD1 (5 bases). The CDR3 extends over 13 amino acids. The germline CDR1 and CDR2 sequences are SGHNT and YYREEE (reference sequence). V was pared by 4 bases and J by 3 bases, with 10 bases between. The CDR3 sequence is CASSGAGHTEAFF. CDR3 DNA: TGTGCCAGCAGCGGGGCAGGGCACACTGAAGCTTTCTTT.